This TCR beta chain stems from a study of cytomegalovirus exposure and HLA in healthy donors. Study as a whole: From 150 million to 200 million T cells, an earlier analysis saw roughly 100 million unique TCR beta sequences. Overall study findings and caveats: What a later analysis reportedly showed was that an Asian-associated ancestry cluster had fewer N-insertions than the 666-donor mean. Later analysis associated a missense DCLRE1C variant with TCR beta V- and J-gene trimming. What was likely a sequencing artifact was a cluster of highly shared sequence variants.

Points on this clone: What it binds is not known.

Vbeta (60) and Jbeta (13) primers were used in the PCR. Assay used: immunoSEQ multiplex PCR; TCRdb lists only in-frame clones, some missing. There are about 200,000 clones in the sample; around 86% occur only once, and 6% to 8% lies in the top ten. Germline V gives CDR1 LNHNV, CDR2 YYDKDF (reference sequence). The CDR3 is made up of 18 amino acids. The trim removed 0 bases at V and 5 bases at J, leaving 12 bases unmatched. This TCR came from a woman aged 50 to 60 in good health and CMV-seropositive. V is TRBV15 and J is TRBJ1-4; 7 bases match TRBD1. The sample consisted of PBMCs. The CDR3 sequence is CATSRDSAPGQLNEKLFF. The CDR3 DNA reads as TGTGCCACCAGCAGAGATAGCGCCCCGGGACAGCTAAATGAAAAACTGTTTTTT.